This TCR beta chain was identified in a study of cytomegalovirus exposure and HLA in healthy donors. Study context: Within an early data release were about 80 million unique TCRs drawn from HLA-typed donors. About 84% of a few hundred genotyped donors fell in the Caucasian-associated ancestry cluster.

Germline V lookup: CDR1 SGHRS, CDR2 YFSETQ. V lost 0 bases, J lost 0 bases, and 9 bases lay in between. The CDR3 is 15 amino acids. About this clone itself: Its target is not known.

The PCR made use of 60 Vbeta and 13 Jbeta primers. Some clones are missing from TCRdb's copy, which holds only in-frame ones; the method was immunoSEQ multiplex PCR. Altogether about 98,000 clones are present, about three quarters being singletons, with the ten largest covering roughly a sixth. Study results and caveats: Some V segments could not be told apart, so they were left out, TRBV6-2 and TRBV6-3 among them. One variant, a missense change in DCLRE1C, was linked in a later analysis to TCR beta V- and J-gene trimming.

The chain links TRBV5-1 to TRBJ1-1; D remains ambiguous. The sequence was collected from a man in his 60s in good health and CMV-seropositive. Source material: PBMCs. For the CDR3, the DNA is TGCGCCAGCAGCTTGGGCCGGCAGGTGAACACTGAAGCTTTCTTT. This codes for CASSLGRQVNTEAFF. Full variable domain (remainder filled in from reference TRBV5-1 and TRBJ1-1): KAGVTQTPRYLIKTRGQQVTLSCSPISGHRSVSWYQQTPGQGLQFLFEYFSETQRNKGNFPGRFSGRQFSNSRSEMNVSTLELGDSALYLCASSLGRQVNTEAFFGQGTRLTVV.